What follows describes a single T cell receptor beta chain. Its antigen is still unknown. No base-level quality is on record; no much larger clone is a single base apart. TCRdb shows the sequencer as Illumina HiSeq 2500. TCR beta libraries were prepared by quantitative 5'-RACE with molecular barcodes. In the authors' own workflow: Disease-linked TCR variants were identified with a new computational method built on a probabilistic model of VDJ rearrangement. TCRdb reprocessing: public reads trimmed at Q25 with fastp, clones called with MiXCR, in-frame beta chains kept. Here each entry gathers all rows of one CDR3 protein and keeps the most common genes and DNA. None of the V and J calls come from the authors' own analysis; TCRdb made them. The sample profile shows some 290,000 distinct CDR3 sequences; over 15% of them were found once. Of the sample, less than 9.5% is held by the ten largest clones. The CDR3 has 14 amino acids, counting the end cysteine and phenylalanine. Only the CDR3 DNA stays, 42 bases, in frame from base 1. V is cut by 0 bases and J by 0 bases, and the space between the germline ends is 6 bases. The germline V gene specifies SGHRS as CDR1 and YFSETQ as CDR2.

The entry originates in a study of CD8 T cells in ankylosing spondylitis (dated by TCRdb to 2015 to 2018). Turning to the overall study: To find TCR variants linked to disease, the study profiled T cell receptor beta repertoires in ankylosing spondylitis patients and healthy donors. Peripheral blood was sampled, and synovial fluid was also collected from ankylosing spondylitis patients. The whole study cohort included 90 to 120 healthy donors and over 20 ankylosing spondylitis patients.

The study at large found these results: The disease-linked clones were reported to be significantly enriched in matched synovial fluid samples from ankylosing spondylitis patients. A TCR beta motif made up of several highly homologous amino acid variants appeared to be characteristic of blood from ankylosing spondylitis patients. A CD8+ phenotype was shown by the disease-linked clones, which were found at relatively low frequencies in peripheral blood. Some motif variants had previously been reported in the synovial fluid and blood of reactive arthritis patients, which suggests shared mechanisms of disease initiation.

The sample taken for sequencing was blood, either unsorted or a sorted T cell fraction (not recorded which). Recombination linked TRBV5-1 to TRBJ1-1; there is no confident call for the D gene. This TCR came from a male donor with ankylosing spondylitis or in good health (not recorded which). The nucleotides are TGCGCCAGCAGCTTGGGGTACATGAACACTGAAGCTTTCTTT. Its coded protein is CASSLGYMNTEAFF.